These 19 T cell receptor beta chains share one sample of origin, sequenced in a study of CD8+ T cells in alopecia areata. RNA was isolated and reverse transcribed to cDNA, the sequencing template. Using immunoSEQ multiplex PCR, the repertoire was profiled, and TCRdb retains in-frame clones only, with some absent. The sample holds about 210,000 clones, approximately 72% seen once. Treatment indicated: oral pan-JAK inhibitor, 5-10 mg twice daily. The material sequenced was CD4+ T cells sorted from blood, taken around week 44, from a patient treated with tofacitinib. These receptors all stem from a human donor with alopecia areata.

V is TRBV7-2 and J is TRBJ1-2; weak D call: TRBD1 (5 bases). CDR3 size: 14 residues. From germline, CDR1 is SGHTA and CDR2 FQGNSA. V was pared by 0 bases and J by 2 bases, with 7 bases between. The CDR3 loop is CASSLAHRNYGYTF. The CDR3 nucleotides are TGTGCCAGCAGCTTAGCCCACAGGAACTATGGCTACACCTTC.

The rearrangement links TRBV7-2 to TRBJ1-1; D unclear. V was trimmed by 1 base and J by 8 bases, leaving 17 bases between them. Per the germline V gene, CDR1 is SGHTA and CDR2 is FQGNSA. This CDR3 spans 15 amino acids. The DNA for the CDR3 is TGTGCCAGCAGCTTAGTAAATAGTGGTTTGTCAGAAGCTTTCTTT. Amino acids: CASSLVNSGLSEAFF. The full variable domain, with the rest looked up from reference TRBV7-2 and TRBJ1-1, is GAGVSQSPSNKVTEKGKDVELRCDPISGHTALYWYRQSLGQGLEFLIYFQGNSAPDKSGLPSDRFSAERTGGSVSTLTIQRTQQEDSAVYLCASSLVNSGLSEAFFGQGTRLTVV.

The V and J genes are TRBV4-1 and TRBJ2-5; D gene unclear. V was pared by 1 base and J by 3 bases, with 9 bases between. The CDR3 is made up of 14 amino acids. Per germline, CDR1 MGHRA and CDR2 YSYEKL. The CDR3 sequence is CASSQASGEETQYF. For the CDR3, the DNA is TGCGCCAGCAGCCAAGCATCTGGGGAAGAGACCCAGTACTTC.

The chain carries TRBV6-6 and TRBJ1-1, with D unresolved. Germline CDR1 MNHNY, CDR2 SVGAGI (reference sequence). The CDR3 sequence is 12 residues long. Trimming stripped 10 bases from V and 0 bases from J, with 9 bases between. CDR3 region: CATTFLNTEAFF. The CDR3 region has the DNA TGTGCCACCACTTTTCTGAACACTGAAGCTTTCTTT.

The gene calls are TRBV11-2 and TRBJ2-7; no clear D gene. The germline V gene encodes CDR1 SGHAT and CDR2 FQNNGV. Between the trimmed V and J ends, which lost 5 bases and 3 bases, there was a span of 11 bases. This CDR3 region has 13 residues. The CDR3 here is CASSAQDGYEQYF. CDR3 DNA: TGTGCCAGCAGCGCGCAAGACGGCTACGAGCAGTACTTC.

V and J are TRBV20-1 and TRBJ2-5; the D gene is possibly TRBD2 (5 bases). The DNA end lines up better with TRBJ2-7; the J call may be wrong. Germline V gene data show CDR1 as DFQATT and CDR2 as SNEGSKA (reference sequence). The CDR3 spans 11 residues. CDR3 loop: CSATIVGEQYF. The CDR3 coding sequence is TGCAGTGCGACTATAGTGGGCGAGCAGTACTTC.

The genes are TRBV5-1 and TRBJ2-3; D uncertain. V lost 5 bases and J 5 bases, leaving 9 bases between the germline ends. Germline V gene lookup returns CDR1 SGHRS and CDR2 YFSETQ. The CDR3 loop spans 12 amino acids. The CDR3 DNA reads TGCGCCAGCAGGGACGGAGAAGATACGCAGTATTTT. It codes for CASRDGEDTQYF. Combining the CDR3 with reference TRBV5-1 and TRBJ2-3 gives the whole variable domain KAGVTQTPRYLIKTRGQQVTLSCSPISGHRSVSWYQQTPGQGLQFLFEYFSETQRNKGNFPGRFSGRQFSNSRSEMNVSTLELGDSALYLCASRDGEDTQYFGPGTRLTVL.

This chain connects TRBV6-5 to TRBJ1-4; weak D call: TRBD1 (6 bases). The ends were cut back, 6 bases at V and 5 bases at J, with 10 bases in the middle. The CDR3 has 13 residues. The V gene's germline CDR1 is MNHEY and CDR2 SVGAGI. CDR3 amino acids: CASRTGENEKLFF. The CDR3 DNA reads TGTGCCAGCAGGACAGGAGAAAATGAAAAACTGTTTTTT.

The chain has TRBV5-1 and TRBJ2-1; D may be TRBD1 (5 bases). Germline V lookup: CDR1 SGHRS, CDR2 YFSETQ. The CDR3 has 12 residues. V dropped 0 bases and J dropped 9 bases, with 7 bases sitting between them. CDR3 nucleotide sequence: TGCGCCAGCAGCTTGGAAGGGGCTGAGCAGTTCTTC. Protein product: CASSLEGAEQFF.

This chain uses TRBV5-1 with TRBJ2-1, with TRBD1 identical over 11 bases. V dropped 3 bases and J dropped 8; count of bases not matched to a gene: 1. The CDR3 contains 13 residues. CDR1 and CDR2 (germline): SGHRS, YFSETQ. The CDR3 reads CASSWGQGDEQFF. Written as DNA, the CDR3 is TGCGCCAGCAGCTGGGGACAGGGGGATGAGCAGTTCTTC.

The chain uses TRBV2 and TRBJ2-7, with a possible D match to TRBD2 (6 bases). The CDR3 covers 15 residues. The germline CDR1 and CDR2 sequences are SNHLY and FYNNEI. The V and J ends lost 5 bases and 9 bases respectively, with 23 bases between them. CDR3 sequence (DNA): TGTGCCAGCAGTCCCCTGGGGCGGGGCCATAGGGTGCAGTACTTC. Amino acids: CASSPLGRGHRVQYF.

CDR3 nucleotide sequence: TGCGCCAGCAGCCAAGTTATGGGACAGAATTCACCCCTCCACTTT. Amino acids: CASSQVMGQNSPLHF. This chain connects TRBV4-3 to TRBJ1-6, with 7 bases fitting TRBD1. The ends lost 1 base at V and 7 bases at J; junction bases unmatched: 4. The CDR3 is 15 amino acids. Germline CDR1 LGHNA, CDR2 YSLEER.

The genes are TRBV11-2 and TRBJ2-7; D uncertain. The germline CDR1 and CDR2 sequences are SGHAT and FQNNGV. The CDR3 has 14 residues. V was pared by 4 bases and J by 0 bases, with 10 bases between. In DNA form, the CDR3 reads TGTGCCAGCAGCTCTGGACCCCACTCCTACGAGCAGTACTTC. It specifies CASSSGPHSYEQYF.

The V call is TRBV6-6, the J call TRBJ2-3; D gene ambiguous. The CDR3 totals 15 residues. Germline lookup yields CDR1 MNHNY and CDR2 SVGAGI (reference sequence). Trimming took off 5 bases at V and 2 bases at J, with 14 bases between the two ends. Here the CDR3 DNA reads TGTGCCAGCAGTCACCGTTTTGAACCCACAGATACGCAGTATTTT. This encodes CASSHRFEPTDTQYF.

This clone was detected only once. The V call is TRBV9, the J call TRBJ2-2; D remains unclear. The germline V gene has CDR1 SGDLS and CDR2 YYNGEE. The CDR3 loop spans 14 amino acids. The V end lost 3 bases, the J end lost 0 bases, and 6 bases lay between the germline ends. DNA of the CDR3: TGTGCCAGCAGCGCAAACCCGAACACCGGGGAGCTGTTTTTT. Its protein product is CASSANPNTGELFF.

V gene TRBV11-2 combines with J gene TRBJ2-1; 8 nucleotides match TRBD1. In germline, CDR1 is SGHAT, CDR2 FQNNGV. The CDR3 has 16 amino acids. Losses at the gene ends were 4 bases for V and 7 bases for J; bases not matched to a gene: 12. CDR3 residues: CASSSIQGALTNEQFF. CDR3 nucleotides: TGTGCCAGCAGCTCCATTCAGGGGGCCCTTACTAATGAGCAGTTCTTC.

The CDR3 here is CASSPPGWGTQYF. The CDR3 nucleotides are TGTGCCAGCAGCCCTCCAGGATGGGGTACGCAGTATTTT. The V and J genes are TRBV5-6 and TRBJ2-3; D is undetermined. CDR1 is SGHDT and CDR2 is YYEEEE in the germline V gene. V was clipped by 4 bases and J by 8 bases, with 14 bases between them. The CDR3 runs to 13 residues.

This chain uses TRBV11-1 with TRBJ2-3, with TRBD2 matching over 8 bases. Losses at the gene ends were 1 base for V and 2 bases for J; bases not matched to a gene: 2. The CDR3 loop spans 15 amino acids. The V gene's germline CDR1 is SGHAT and CDR2 FQDESV (reference sequence). The chain's CDR3 is CASSLDSGNTDTQYF. CDR3 sequence (DNA): TGTGCCAGCAGCTTAGATAGCGGGAACACAGATACGCAGTATTTT.

The CDR3: CASREGLATDTQYF. Written as DNA, the CDR3 is TGTGCCAGCAGAGAGGGGCTAGCTACAGATACGCAGTATTTT. This chain uses TRBV5-6 with TRBJ2-3, with D possibly being TRBD1 or TRBD2 (5 bases each). This CDR3 has 14 amino acids. Germline values: CDR1 SGHDT, CDR2 YYEEEE. With 5 bases removed from V and 3 bases from J, the gap between germline ends came to 13 bases.